This TCR beta chain came from a study of blood T cell repertoires in COVID-19. V lost 4 bases, J lost 7 bases, and 15 bases lay in between. The CDR3 is 13 amino acids. Germline V lookup: CDR1 GTSNPN, CDR2 SVGIG (reference sequence). The assay was immunoSEQ multiplex PCR, and TCRdb's table has in-frame clones only and misses some. The sample has 65,000 to 75,000 clones; around 87% are singletons. The sequenced sample was peripheral blood. The chain couples TRBV30 to TRBJ2-3, with D maybe TRBD2 (5 bases). The TCR was taken from an elderly woman with active or convalescent COVID-19. Written as DNA, the CDR3 is TGTGCCTGGACTAGCCTAGCAGAATATACGCAGTATTTT. The encoded protein is CAWTSLAEYTQYF.